This TCR beta chain is from a study of T cell responses to AZD1222 COVID-19 vaccine. Study-wide results and limits: Dominant CD4 TCR responses targeted spike regions 160-218 and 743-854.

CDR3 size: 11 residues. V shed 4 bases and J shed 1 base, with 5 bases lying between them. The germline CDR1 and CDR2 sequences are DFQATT and SNEGSKA (reference sequence). To note about this clone: What it binds is not known.

The assay was immunoSEQ multiplex PCR, and TCRdb's table has in-frame clones only and misses some. The table lists about 180,000 clones, almost 90% of them singletons. This sequence joins TRBV20-1 and TRBJ2-7, with no clear D. The sequencing here drew on peripheral blood, taken on day 0 of AZD1222 vaccination. The receptor's source is an adult in good health. The CDR3 sequence is CSAKISYEQYF. CDR3 sequence (DNA): TGCAGTGCTAAGATTTCCTACGAGCAGTACTTC.